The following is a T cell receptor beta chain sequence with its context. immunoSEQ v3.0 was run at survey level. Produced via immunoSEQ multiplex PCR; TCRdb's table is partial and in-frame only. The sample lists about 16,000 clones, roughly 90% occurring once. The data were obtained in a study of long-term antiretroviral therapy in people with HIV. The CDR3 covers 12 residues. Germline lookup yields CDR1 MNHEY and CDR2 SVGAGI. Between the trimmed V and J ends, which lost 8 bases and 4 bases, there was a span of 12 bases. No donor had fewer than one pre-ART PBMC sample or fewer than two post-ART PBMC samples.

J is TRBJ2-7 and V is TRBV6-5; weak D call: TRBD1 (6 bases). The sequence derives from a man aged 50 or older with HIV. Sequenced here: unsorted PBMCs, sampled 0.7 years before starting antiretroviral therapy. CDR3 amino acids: CASQGRRYEQYF. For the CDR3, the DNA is TGTGCCAGCCAGGGGAGAAGGTACGAGCAGTACTTC.